This is a list of T cell receptor beta chains from one sample in a study of vaccination and CD4 T cells after COVID-19. MiXCR, run by TCRdb on the PCR reads, gives a single entry per CDR3 protein. The sample lists some 15,000 distinct CDR3 sequences, around 30% occurring once. These receptors' antigens are unknown. The specimen was cultured CD4+ T cells from blood. Receptors were obtained from a human donor with COVID-19. Both conserved end residues are part of each CDR3. D genes are given only for firm matches. Rows may omit the clone size; those that give it use once, few, many or a size class.

j_gene	v_gene	d_gene	abundance	CDR3nt	CDR3aa
TRBJ2-5	TRBV20-1	-	few	TGCAGTGCTAGAGTGACCGGAATGGAGACCCAGTACTTC	CSARVTGMETQYF
TRBJ2-3	TRBV6-5	-	-	TGTGCCAGCAGTTACTCGAGTCTTTTCCGGGGGGCTAAGCAGGGTACGCAGTATTTT	CASSYSSLFRGAKQGTQYF
TRBJ2-1	TRBV27	-	few	TGTGCCAGCAGTTTTCAGGCCCTCCAATCCGACAATGAGCAGTTCTTC	CASSFQALQSDNEQFF
TRBJ2-7	TRBV12-3/TRBV12-4	-	-	TGTGCCAGCAGTTTAGGCCGGCACTCCTACGAGCAGTACTTC	CASSLGRHSYEQYF
TRBJ2-7	TRBV12-3/TRBV12-4	TRBD1	-	TGTGCCAGCAGCCCACCGGGGACAGCCTCCTACGAGCAGTACTTC	CASSPPGTASYEQYF
TRBJ2-3	TRBV24-1	TRBD2	-	TGTGCCACCAGTGATTCCCCGAGGTTAGCGGGGAGCACAGATACGCAGTATTTT	CATSDSPRLAGSTDTQYF
TRBJ2-2	TRBV28	TRBD2	-	TGTGCCAGCAGTTTATGGGGACTAGCGGGGGGGCCCGGGGAGCTGTTTTTT	CASSLWGLAGGPGELFF
TRBJ2-7	TRBV7-8	-	few	TGTGCCAGCAGCTTAACGGTCCAGCGGGGACACTACGAGCAGTACTTC	CASSLTVQRGHYEQYF
TRBJ2-3	TRBV19	TRBD1	few	TGTGCCAGTAGTATCCACAGGGGGACAGATACGCAGTATTTT	CASSIHRGTDTQYF
TRBJ1-6	TRBV7-6	-	-	TGTGCCAGCAGCTTGAGGACAGTCAAAACCGTTAATTCACCCCTCCACTTT	CASSLRTVKTVNSPLHF
TRBJ1-2	TRBV10-3	-	-	TGTGCCATCAGTGAGTCGATCGACTATGGCTACACCTTC	CAISESIDYGYTF
TRBJ1-2	TRBV29-1	-	-	TGCAGCGTTGTCGGTCTGGGGCTATACTATGGCTACACCTTC	CSVVGLGLYYGYTF
TRBJ2-7	TRBV6-1	-	few	TGTGCCGTCGGAGGGGGCTTGGCTGTCTACGAGCAGTACTTC	CAVGGGLAVYEQYF
TRBJ2-7	TRBV12-3/TRBV12-4	TRBD2	-	TGTGCCAGCAGTTGGAGGGCTAGCGGCACCTACGAGCAGTACTTC	CASSWRASGTYEQYF
TRBJ1-3	TRBV7-9	TRBD1	few	TGTGCCAGCAGCCCAGGGGGGTTCGGAAACACCATATATTTT	CASSPGGFGNTIYF